Each of the 30 T cell receptor beta chains below was sequenced from the same sample in a study of identical twins. From the 5' RACE reads, TCRdb called clonotypes with MiXCR, one entry per CDR3 protein. In the table there are nearly 650,000 distinct CDR3 sequences, 7% to 7.5% of which are singletons. The same data also went into a second study, on yellow fever vaccine responses in identical twins.

Input material: PBMCs. These receptors were taken from a woman aged 18-29 years in good health.

This chain uses TRBV7-3 with TRBJ2-3, with TRBD2 matching over 8 bases. This CDR3 comprises 16 residues. With V trimmed by 5 bases and J by 2 bases, 9 bases remained unmatched. CDR1 is SGHTA, CDR2 FQGTGA, per germline. The CDR3 spells CASSPRAGGPTDTQYF. The CDR3 bases are TGTGCCAGCAGCCCTCGGGCGGGAGGCCCCACAGATACGCAGTATTTT. Based on the CDR3 plus reference TRBV7-3 and TRBJ2-3, the full variable domain is GAGVSQTPSNKVTEKGKYVELRCDPISGHTALYWYRQSLGQGPEFLIYFQGTGAADDSGLPNDRFFAVRPEGSVSTLKIQRTERGDSAVYLCASSPRAGGPTDTQYFGPGTRLTVL.

The chain links TRBV7-9 to TRBJ2-2, with D unresolved. Between the trimmed V and J ends, which lost 11 bases and 0 bases, there was a span of 10 bases. The CDR3 loop spans 13 amino acids. The germline gives CDR1 SEHNR, CDR2 FQNEAQ (reference sequence). The CDR3 reads CALKSSNTGELFF. CDR3 nucleotide sequence: TGTGCCCTCAAGTCTTCGAACACCGGGGAGCTGTTTTTT.

The chain joins TRBV5-1 to TRBJ2-2; the D gene is possibly TRBD1 (6 bases). CDR3 length: 14 residues. Germline values: CDR1 SGHRS, CDR2 YFSETQ. The V and J ends lost 6 bases and 6 bases respectively, with 15 bases between them. The CDR3 region has the DNA TGCGCCAGCACCGTTTACAGGGCCCCCGGGGAGCTGTTTTTT. It yields the protein CASTVYRAPGELFF.

The table lists this clonotype with many counts. The chain employs TRBV5-1 and TRBJ1-3; no clear D gene. Germline CDR1 SGHRS, CDR2 YFSETQ. Deletions cut 4 bases from V and 0 bases from J, with 14 bases between. The CDR3 loop spans 16 amino acids. The CDR3 reads CASSAGRPSSGNTIYF. In DNA form, the CDR3 reads TGCGCCAGCAGCGCCGGACGCCCGAGCTCTGGAAACACCATATATTTT.

The rearrangement joins TRBV28 to TRBJ1-3; D is perhaps TRBD1 (6 bases). The CDR3 sequence is 16 residues long. The V and J ends lost 4 bases and 0 bases respectively, with 13 bases between them. Looked up from germline, CDR1 is MDHEN and CDR2 is SYDVKM. CDR3 in amino acids: CASSSPRGLSGNTIYF. The CDR3 nucleotides read TGTGCCAGCAGTTCCCCCCGGGGGCTCTCTGGAAACACCATATATTTT. The whole variable domain, remainder taken from reference TRBV28 and TRBJ1-3, is DVKVTQSSRYLVKRTGEKVFLECVQDMDHENMFWYRQDPGLGLRLIYFSYDVKMKEKGDIPEGYSVSREKKERFSLILESASTNQTSMYLCASSSPRGLSGNTIYFGEGSWLTVV.

This clonotype was recorded at least ten times. This chain joins TRBV6-1 and TRBJ1-1, with D possibly TRBD1 on 5 matching bases. From germline, CDR1 is MNHNS and CDR2 SASEGT. With 7 bases removed from V and 1 base from J, the gap between germline ends came to 13 bases. This CDR3 region has 14 residues. The CDR3 DNA reads TGTGCCAGCACCGATACGGACAAGAACACTGAAGCTTTCTTT. Its protein is CASTDTDKNTEAFF.

There are a few counts of this clonotype. V is TRBV20-1 and J is TRBJ2-4; D call uncertain. CDR1 DFQATT and CDR2 SNEGSKA come from the germline V gene (reference sequence). V was cut by 6 bases and J by 0 bases, with 18 bases left in between. The CDR3 is 16 residues long. As DNA, the CDR3 is TGCAGTGCGGAACCTGGCGGAGCTCTAGCCAAAAACATTCAGTACTTC. It specifies CSAEPGGALAKNIQYF.

The chain links TRBV6-1 to TRBJ2-3, with a weak D call TRBD1 (6 bases). The CDR3 length is 15 residues. V lost 7 bases and J 6 bases, leaving 20 bases between the germline ends. The germline gives CDR1 MNHNS, CDR2 SASEGT. Here the CDR3 DNA reads TGTGCCAGCACCCAGGGCTCCTCCCAGGGGGATACGCAGTATTTT. The encoded protein is CASTQGSSQGDTQYF.

This clonotype has more than one count but fewer than ten. This chain links TRBV20-1 with TRBJ2-5; 7 bases line up with TRBD2. CDR1 and CDR2 (germline): DFQATT, SNEGSKA (reference sequence). CDR3 length equals 13 residues. J lost 7 bases, V lost 7 bases, and 12 bases had no gene match. The CDR3 region is CSVFFGGDGTQYF. The CDR3 DNA is TGCAGTGTCTTTTTTGGGGGGGATGGGACCCAGTACTTC.

This clonotype showed up just a few times. This chain uses TRBV5-5 with TRBJ2-3, with 8 bases matching TRBD2. CDR3 length equals 16 residues. Germline V CDR1 and CDR2: SGHKS, YYEKEE (reference sequence). The junction had 9 bases not matched to a gene; V was cut back by 3 bases and J by 3 bases. This chain's CDR3 is CASSSKRELKTDTQYF. DNA for the CDR3: TGTGCCAGCAGCTCAAAGCGGGAGTTGAAGACAGATACGCAGTATTTT.

This clonotype was observed a handful of times. V usage is TRBV12-3 or TRBV12-4 and J usage is TRBJ2-5; 9 nucleotides line up with TRBD2. The CDR3 is made up of 14 amino acids. Losses at the gene ends were 7 bases for V and 6 bases for J; bases not matched to a gene: 9. The CDR3 here is CASNRSGGKQTQYF. The CDR3 DNA follows: TGTGCCAGCAACCGCAGCGGGGGGAAGCAGACCCAGTACTTC.

Only a few counts were recorded for this clonotype. Here the CDR3 reads CASSLLAGEGVDTQYF. The CDR3 DNA is TGTGCCAGCAGTCTCCTAGCGGGGGAGGGGGTAGATACGCAGTATTTT. The chain combines TRBV28 with TRBJ2-3; TRBD2 agrees at 10 bases. Germline assignment: CDR1 MDHEN and CDR2 SYDVKM. Germline trimming cut 5 bases from V and 5 bases from J; bases unmatched to any gene: 10. The CDR3 contains 16 residues.

This clonotype occurred many times. The genes are TRBV9 and TRBJ1-4; the match to TRBD1 covers 8 bases. V shed 4 bases, J shed 6 bases, and the junction held 8 bases outside the gene matches. The CDR3 runs to 15 residues. Germline CDR1 is SGDLS and CDR2 is YYNGEE. In DNA form, the CDR3 reads TGTGCCAGCAGCACAACCGGGACAGGACATGAAAAACTGTTTTTT. Protein: CASSTTGTGHEKLFF.

A few counts support this clonotype. The rearrangement joins TRBV20-1 to TRBJ2-2; 9 bases fit TRBD2. In germline, CDR1 is DFQATT, CDR2 SNEGSKA (reference sequence). With V trimmed by 5 bases and J by 4 bases, 8 bases remained unmatched. This CDR3 is built from 15 residues. The CDR3 spells CSAGASGEVTGELFF. CDR3 bases: TGCAGTGCTGGTGCTAGCGGGGAAGTCACCGGGGAGCTGTTTTTT.

This clonotype appeared a few times. The chain has TRBV20-1 and TRBJ2-3, with D hard to call. The V gene's germline CDR1 is DFQATT and CDR2 SNEGSKA (reference sequence). The CDR3 consists of 15 residues. Deletions cut 6 bases from V and 0 bases from J, with 16 bases between. CDR3 protein: CSAPRPPLSTDTQYF. The CDR3 DNA sequence: TGCAGTGCCCCCCGACCACCTCTTAGCACAGATACGCAGTATTTT.

The chain uses TRBV2 and TRBJ1-4; 8 nucleotides line up with TRBD1. CDR1 is SNHLY and CDR2 is FYNNEI in the germline V gene. V lost 2 bases, J lost 7 bases, and 3 bases stayed unmatched. The length of the CDR3 is 14 residues. The CDR3 sequence is CASSENRGFEKLFF. CDR3 DNA sequence: TGTGCCAGCAGTGAAAACAGGGGGTTTGAAAAACTGTTTTTT.

J is TRBJ1-1 and V is TRBV4-2; 11 bases agree with TRBD1. The CDR3 is made up of 19 amino acids. V gave up 2 bases and J gave up 4 bases; unmatched junction bases: 15. Germline CDR1 and CDR2: LGHNA and YNFKEQ. CDR3 nucleotides: TGTGCCAGCAGCCAAAGGATCCACGGACAGGGGGCGCCGGGCACTGAAGCTTTCTTT. The encoded protein is CASSQRIHGQGAPGTEAFF.

The J gene is TRBJ2-1, the V gene TRBV20-1; perhaps D is TRBD1 or TRBD2 (6 bases each). V dropped 7 bases and J dropped 7 bases, with 23 bases sitting between them. The CDR3 has 15 residues. The V gene's germline CDR1 is DFQATT and CDR2 SNEGSKA (reference sequence). The CDR3 region is CSGSRAIGGNNEQFF. The DNA of the CDR3 is TGCAGTGGTAGCCGGGCAATAGGGGGGAATAATGAGCAGTTCTTC.

At least ten counts were recorded for this clonotype. The V call is TRBV12-3 or TRBV12-4, the J call TRBJ1-4; 11 bases are shared with TRBD1. The CDR3 sequence is 15 residues long. V shed 5 bases, J shed 5 bases, and the junction held 4 bases outside the gene matches. CDR3 sequence (DNA): TGTGCCAGCAGTCCGAGGACAGGGGGCAATGAAAAACTGTTTTTT. Its protein is CASSPRTGGNEKLFF.

CDR3 nucleotide sequence: TGCAGTGCTAGAGATGGAGGGGGCTGGGAAAACATTCAGTACTTC. The encoded protein is CSARDGGGWENIQYF. The chain has TRBV20-1 and TRBJ2-4; D might be TRBD1 (7 bases). The germline V gene has CDR1 DFQATT and CDR2 SNEGSKA (reference sequence). The CDR3 totals 15 residues. The V and J ends lost 0 bases and 5 bases respectively, with 14 bases between them.

This clonotype was found many times. The chain has TRBV29-1 and TRBJ2-7; TRBD1 aligns across 10 bases. After removal of 1 base from V and 3 bases from J, the junction contained 3 bases not matched to a gene. The length of the CDR3 is 14 residues. The germline V gene has CDR1 SQVTM and CDR2 ANQGSEA. CDR3 in amino acids: CSVEVDRGIYEQYF. The CDR3, as DNA: TGCAGCGTTGAAGTGGACAGGGGGATCTACGAGCAGTACTTC.

In this sample, this clonotype turned up many times. The chain carries TRBV11-2 and TRBJ1-1; D gene uncertain. CDR3 length equals 13 residues. Germline CDR1 reads SGHAT; CDR2 reads FQNNGV. V was clipped by 11 bases and J by 1 base, with 14 bases between them. CDR3 in amino acids: CASRRVPNTEAFF. The CDR3 nucleotides read TGTGCCTCCCGGAGGGTCCCGAACACTGAAGCTTTCTTT. The variable domain in full, with the rest retrieved from reference TRBV11-2 and TRBJ1-1, is EAGVAQSPRYKIIEKRQSVAFWCNPISGHATLYWYQQILGQGPKLLIQFQNNGVVDDSQLPKDRFSAERLKGVDSTLKIQPAKLEDSAVYLCASRRVPNTEAFFGQGTRLTVV.

This chain joins TRBV10-3 and TRBJ1-4; D call uncertain. Trimming pared 10 bases from V and 8 bases from J, leaving 17 bases between. Germline assignment: CDR1 ENHRY and CDR2 SYGVKD. The CDR3 is 13 amino acids. The CDR3 sequence is CATRSPVGEKLFF. CDR3 DNA: TGTGCCACCAGGTCCCCGGTCGGGGAAAAACTGTTTTTT.

This clonotype showed up many times. The chain has TRBV7-3 and TRBJ2-1, with D tentatively TRBD1 (6 bases). V dropped 1 base and J dropped 3 bases, with 10 bases sitting between them. Germline V CDR1 and CDR2: SGHTA, FQGTGA. CDR3 length: 15 residues. The CDR3: CASSLKQGYYNEQFF. The CDR3 coding sequence is TGTGCCAGCAGCTTAAAACAGGGCTACTACAATGAGCAGTTCTTC.

This chain connects TRBV19 to TRBJ2-1, with TRBD2 identical over 12 bases. Germline CDR1 is LNHDA and CDR2 is SQIVND (reference sequence). J lost 7 bases, V lost 3 bases, and 7 bases had no gene match. The CDR3 extends over 16 amino acids. CDR3 in amino acids: CASSILGTSGGNEQFF. DNA for the CDR3: TGTGCCAGTAGTATTTTGGGCACTAGCGGGGGGAATGAGCAGTTCTTC.

This clonotype was detected ten times or more. J is TRBJ1-5 and V is TRBV10-3, with D possibly TRBD1 on 5 matching bases. Between the trimmed V and J ends, which lost 4 bases and 0 bases, there was a span of 13 bases. Germline V gene lookup returns CDR1 ENHRY and CDR2 SYGVKD. This CDR3 is built from 16 residues. CDR3 loop: CAISVGGTDSNQPQHF. For the CDR3, the DNA is TGTGCCATCAGTGTCGGCGGGACGGATAGCAATCAGCCCCAGCATTTT.

The rearrangement links TRBV11-2 to TRBJ2-7; 7 bases fit TRBD2. This CDR3 has 13 residues. Trimming at V came to 5 bases and at J to 10 bases, leaving 11 bases not matched to a gene. Per germline, CDR1 SGHAT and CDR2 FQNNGV. CDR3 sequence reads: CASSAGLTIEQYF. DNA of the CDR3: TGTGCCAGCAGCGCGGGACTAACAATCGAACAGTACTTC. The variable domain in full, with the rest retrieved from reference TRBV11-2 and TRBJ2-7, is EAGVAQSPRYKIIEKRQSVAFWCNPISGHATLYWYQQILGQGPKLLIQFQNNGVVDDSQLPKDRFSAERLKGVDSTLKIQPAKLEDSAVYLCASSAGLTIEQYFGPGTRLTVT.

At least ten counts were recorded for this clonotype. The V and J genes are TRBV12-3 or TRBV12-4 and TRBJ2-3; 7 bases align to TRBD1. The CDR3 consists of 16 residues. After removal of 4 bases from V and 6 bases from J, the junction contained 13 bases not matched to a gene. The CDR3 nucleotides read TGTGCCAGCAGTTCATCCCAAGGGACAGAACAGGATACGCAGTATTTT. It specifies CASSSSQGTEQDTQYF.

This clonotype was detected a few times. The rearrangement joins TRBV12-3 or TRBV12-4 to TRBJ2-6; the D is unclear. V shed 3 bases and J shed 0 bases, with 12 bases lying between them. The CDR3 covers 17 residues. The CDR3 DNA reads TGTGCCAGCAGTTTTTTCTCCGGCTACTCTGGGGCCAACGTCCTGACTTTC. Translating gives CASSFFSGYSGANVLTF.

This clonotype was counted between two and nine times. The CDR3 DNA is TGTGCCAGCAGCCCCCCACAGGACTACGAGCAGTACGTC. Translation: CASSPPQDYEQYV. The genes are TRBV2 and TRBJ2-7; D is perhaps TRBD1 (5 bases). The V end was cut by 6 bases, the J end by 3 bases, with 12 bases between. Germline V CDR1 and CDR2: SNHLY, FYNNEI. The CDR3 is 13 residues long.